The 14 T cell receptor beta chains below come from one sample, sequenced in a study of blood T cells in healthy people across ages. A second PCR of about 7 to 12 cycles used a sample-barcoded 5' primer and a J-beta primer mix. TCRdb used MiXCR to reprocess the 5' RACE reads, holding one entry per CDR3 protein. The sample shows about 800,000 distinct CDR3 sequences, over 45% of them seen only once. The source material was blood. Receptors were obtained from a man between 25 and 39 years old in good health.

This chain joins TRBV7-9 and TRBJ2-3; 7 nucleotides align to TRBD2. In germline, CDR1 is SEHNR, CDR2 FQNEAQ (reference sequence). The CDR3 is 15 amino acids. V lost 5 bases, J lost 3 bases, and 8 bases stayed unmatched. This CDR3 is CASSTSAFGTDTQYF. Here the CDR3 DNA reads TGTGCCAGCAGCACTAGCGCCTTCGGGACAGATACGCAGTATTTT.

The chain carries TRBV4-3 and TRBJ2-3; D is perhaps TRBD1 (6 bases). Trimming removed 3 bases at V and 3 bases at J, with 13 bases between. The CDR3 is 15 residues long. Germline V gene sequence: CDR1 LGHNA, CDR2 YSLEER. CDR3 in DNA: TGCGCCAGCAGCCAGGACAGATTGGGAACAGATACGCAGTATTTT. It specifies CASSQDRLGTDTQYF.

The rearrangement joins TRBV14 to TRBJ1-2; D is unclear. The germline V gene has CDR1 SGHDN and CDR2 FVKESK. V lost 0 bases and J 8 bases, leaving 13 bases between the germline ends. The CDR3 has 14 amino acids. The CDR3 nucleotides read TGTGCCAGCAGCCAAGATAGGGCCGTCTGGGGCTACACCTTC. It yields the protein CASSQDRAVWGYTF.

As concerns this clonotype: A much larger clone differs by one base, so this may be a read error. This chain's CDR3 is CASPDQCTDTQYF. CDR3 DNA: TGTGCCAGCCCTGACCAGTGCACAGATACGCAGTATTTT. The chain recombines TRBV18 with TRBJ2-3; D gene unclear. This CDR3 has 13 amino acids. V shed 8 bases and J shed 1 base, with 10 bases lying between them. Germline V gene data show CDR1 as KGHSH and CDR2 as LQKENI.

The CDR3 nucleotides read TGTGCCACCAGTGATTTCCCGGGACAGGGTTCAAGAGATACGCAGTATTTT. Encoded protein: CATSDFPGQGSRDTQYF. V is TRBV24-1 and J is TRBJ2-3; 9 bases agree with TRBD1. V shed 1 base, J shed 5 bases, and the junction held 9 bases outside the gene matches. Germline V lookup: CDR1 KGHDR, CDR2 SFDVKD. There are 17 residues in the CDR3.

In this sample, this clonotype turned up a few times. V is TRBV10-3 and J is TRBJ2-5; the D is unclear. CDR3 length: 13 residues. Germline lookup yields CDR1 ENHRY and CDR2 SYGVKD. V gave up 4 bases and J gave up 2 bases, with 8 bases separating them. The CDR3 reads CAISARDQETQYF. The CDR3, as DNA: TGTGCCATCAGTGCTCGCGATCAAGAGACCCAGTACTTC.

In this sample, this clonotype turned up a few times. The chain employs TRBV10-3 and TRBJ2-4; 10 bases map to TRBD1. The DNA end is more similar to TRBJ2-7, so the J call may be wrong. Germline V CDR1 and CDR2: ENHRY, SYGVKD. The CDR3 extends over 15 amino acids. In DNA form, the CDR3 reads TGTGCCATCAGTGTTGGGACAGGGGCCAACTACGAGCAGTACTTC. This gives the protein CAISVGTGANYEQYF.

In this sample, this clonotype turned up a few times. The rearrangement links TRBV7-2 to TRBJ2-5; no firm D call. TRBJ2-7 explains the end of the DNA better; the J call may be wrong. The germline gives CDR1 SGHTA, CDR2 FQGNSA. This CDR3 is 12 amino acids long. This chain's CDR3 is CASSLEVNEQYF. The DNA for the CDR3 is TGTGCCAGCAGCTTAGAGGTGAACGAGCAGTACTTC.

This clonotype showed up many times. J is TRBJ2-3 and V is TRBV4-3; D not certain. Germline CDR1 LGHNA, CDR2 YSLEER. The ends were cut back, 1 base at V and 4 bases at J, with 9 bases in the middle. The length of the CDR3 is 14 residues. CDR3 coding DNA: TGCGCCAGCAGCCAAGGGGTATCTTCAGATACGCAGTATTTT. This codes for CASSQGVSSDTQYF.

The chain couples TRBV12-3 or TRBV12-4 to TRBJ2-1; no definite D call. With 5 bases removed from V and 9 bases from J, the gap between germline ends came to 17 bases. The CDR3 is made up of 14 amino acids. The CDR3 reads CASSVRWSGGEQFF. DNA of the CDR3: TGTGCCAGCAGTGTACGCTGGTCCGGCGGTGAGCAGTTCTTC.

The chain uses TRBV20-1 and TRBJ2-5; D is uncertain. CDR3 length equals 12 residues. CDR1 and CDR2 (germline): DFQATT, SNEGSKA (reference sequence). Deletions cut 5 bases from V and 6 bases from J, with 13 bases between. The CDR3 nucleotides are TGCAGTGCTGTCAGGATGGGAAAGACCCAGTACTTC. It translates to CSAVRMGKTQYF.

A note on this clonotype: This may arise from a read error, as a much more abundant clone is one base away. The rearrangement uses TRBV4-3 and TRBJ2-7; possible D gene TRBD2, 6 bases. The DNA end favors TRBJ2-5, so the J call may be wrong. This CDR3 region has 15 residues. Germline values: CDR1 LGHNA, CDR2 YSLEER. The CDR3 DNA follows: TGCGCCAGCAGCCAGTACCCAGCGGGTGGGGAGACCCAGTACTTC. It is translated as CASSQYPAGGETQYF.

This clonotype was picked up a small number of times. The genes are TRBV20-1 and TRBJ2-1; D gene ambiguous. The CDR3 sequence is 12 residues long. V lost 3 bases and J lost 5, with 8 bases in between. Germline CDR1 DFQATT, CDR2 SNEGSKA (reference sequence). DNA of the CDR3: TGCAGTGCTAGTTCTAAGGACAATGAGCAGTTCTTC. Its protein is CSASSKDNEQFF.

This sequence joins TRBV6-5 and TRBJ2-3, with D possibly being TRBD2 (7 bases). CDR3 length: 14 amino acids. CDR1 and CDR2 (germline): MNHEY, SVGAGI. V was pared by 7 bases and J by 4 bases, with 15 bases between. Here the CDR3 reads CASTIKGGADTQYF. CDR3 sequence (DNA): TGTGCCAGCACCATAAAGGGGGGGGCAGATACGCAGTATTTT.